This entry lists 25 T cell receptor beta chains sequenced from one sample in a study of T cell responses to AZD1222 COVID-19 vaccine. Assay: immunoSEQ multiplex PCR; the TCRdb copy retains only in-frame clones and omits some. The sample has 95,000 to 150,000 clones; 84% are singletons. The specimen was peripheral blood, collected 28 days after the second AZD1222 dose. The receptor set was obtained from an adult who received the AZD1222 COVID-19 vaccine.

The CDR3 bases are TGTGCCAGCAGCGACCCGTCAAACCATGGCTACACCTTC. Translation: CASSDPSNHGYTF. The chain joins TRBV6-2 or TRBV6-3 to TRBJ1-2; no firm D call. The CDR3 is 13 amino acids. Trimming took off 6 bases at V and 6 bases at J, with 14 bases between the two ends. Germline values: CDR1 MNHEY, CDR2 SVGEGT.

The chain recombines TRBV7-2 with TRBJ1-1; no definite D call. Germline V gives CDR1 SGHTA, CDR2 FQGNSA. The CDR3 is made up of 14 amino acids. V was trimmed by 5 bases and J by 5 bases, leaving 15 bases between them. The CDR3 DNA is TGTGCCAGCAGCCCCCTATCAACACAGACTGAAGCTTTCTTT. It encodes CASSPLSTQTEAFF.

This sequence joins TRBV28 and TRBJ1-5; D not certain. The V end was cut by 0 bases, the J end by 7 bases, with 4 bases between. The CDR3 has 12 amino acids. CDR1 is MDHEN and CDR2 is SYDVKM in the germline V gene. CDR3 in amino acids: CASSLWGQPQHF. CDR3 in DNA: TGTGCCAGCAGTTTATGGGGGCAGCCCCAGCATTTT.

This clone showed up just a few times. The CDR3 sequence is CASSYPAILSYEQYF. In nucleotides, the CDR3 is TGTGCCAGCAGTTACCCGGCCATACTCTCCTACGAGCAGTACTTC. The chain links TRBV6-6 to TRBJ2-7; D is ambiguous. The CDR3 is 15 amino acids. Germline V gives CDR1 MNHNY, CDR2 SVGAGI (reference sequence). Trimming pared 2 bases from V and 0 bases from J, leaving 11 bases between.

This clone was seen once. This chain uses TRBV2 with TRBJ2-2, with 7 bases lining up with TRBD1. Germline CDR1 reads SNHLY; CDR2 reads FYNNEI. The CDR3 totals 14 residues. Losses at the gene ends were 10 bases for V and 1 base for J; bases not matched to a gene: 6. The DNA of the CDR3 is TGTGCCACCAGGACAGGTGGGAACACCGGGGAGCTGTTTTTT. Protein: CATRTGGNTGELFF.

The CDR3 loop is CASSLGRGRALHF. In DNA, the CDR3 is TGCGCCAGCAGCCTCGGTCGGGGGCGGGCCCTCCACTTT. V usage is TRBV4-3 and J usage is TRBJ1-6, with D maybe TRBD1 (6 bases). The CDR3 loop spans 13 amino acids. Germline loops: CDR1 LGHNA, CDR2 YSLEER. Trimming pared 4 bases from V and 14 bases from J, leaving 15 bases between.

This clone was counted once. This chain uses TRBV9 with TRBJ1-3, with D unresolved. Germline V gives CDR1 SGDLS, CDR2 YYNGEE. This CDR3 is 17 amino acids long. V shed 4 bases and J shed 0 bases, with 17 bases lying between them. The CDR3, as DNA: TGTGCCAGCAGCCCCCTATCGGACGTTAGCTCTGGAAACACCATATATTTT. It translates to CASSPLSDVSSGNTIYF. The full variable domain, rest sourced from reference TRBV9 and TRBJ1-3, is DSGVTQTPKHLITATGQRVTLRCSPRSGDLSVYWYQQSLDQGLQFLIQYYNGEERAKGNILERFSAQQFPDLHSELNLSSLELGDSALYFCASSPLSDVSSGNTIYFGEGSWLTVV.

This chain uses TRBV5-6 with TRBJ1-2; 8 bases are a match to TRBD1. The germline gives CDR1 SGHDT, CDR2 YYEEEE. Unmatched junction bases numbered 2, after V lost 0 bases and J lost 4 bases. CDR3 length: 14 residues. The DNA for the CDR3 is TGTGCCAGCAGCTTGGGGGACAGGCTCTATGGCTACACCTTC. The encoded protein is CASSLGDRLYGYTF.

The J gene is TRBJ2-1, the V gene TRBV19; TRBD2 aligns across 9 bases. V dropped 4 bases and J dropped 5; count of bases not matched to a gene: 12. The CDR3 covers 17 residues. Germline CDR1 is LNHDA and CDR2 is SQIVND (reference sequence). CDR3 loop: CASSTLLPGGGDNEQFF. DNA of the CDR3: TGTGCCAGTAGTACGCTCCTCCCGGGCGGGGGGGACAATGAGCAGTTCTTC.

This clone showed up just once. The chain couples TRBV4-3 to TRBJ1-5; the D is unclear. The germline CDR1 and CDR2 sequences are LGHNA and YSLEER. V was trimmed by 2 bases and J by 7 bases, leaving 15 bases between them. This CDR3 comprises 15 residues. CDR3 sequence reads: CASSQTTTQRQPQHF. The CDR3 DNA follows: TGCGCCAGCAGCCAAACGACAACCCAAAGGCAGCCCCAGCATTTT.

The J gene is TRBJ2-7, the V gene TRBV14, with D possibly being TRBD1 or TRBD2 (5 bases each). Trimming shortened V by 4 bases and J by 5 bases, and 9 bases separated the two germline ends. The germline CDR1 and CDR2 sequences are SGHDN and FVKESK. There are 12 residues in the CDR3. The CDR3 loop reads CASSPRDHEQYF. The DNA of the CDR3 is TGTGCCAGCAGCCCCCGGGACCACGAGCAGTACTTC.

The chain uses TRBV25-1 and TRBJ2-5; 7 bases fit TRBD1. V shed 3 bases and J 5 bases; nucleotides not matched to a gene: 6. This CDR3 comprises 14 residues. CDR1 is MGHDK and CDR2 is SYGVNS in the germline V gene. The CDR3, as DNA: TGTGCCAGCAGTGACCGGCAGGGGGACGAGACCCAGTACTTC. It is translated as CASSDRQGDETQYF.

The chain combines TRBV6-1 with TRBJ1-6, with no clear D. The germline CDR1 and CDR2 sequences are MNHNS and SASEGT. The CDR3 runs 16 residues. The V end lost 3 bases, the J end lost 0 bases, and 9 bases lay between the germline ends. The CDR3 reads CASSDEVSSYNSPLHF. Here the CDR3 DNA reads TGTGCCAGCAGTGACGAGGTGAGCTCCTATAATTCACCCCTCCACTTT.

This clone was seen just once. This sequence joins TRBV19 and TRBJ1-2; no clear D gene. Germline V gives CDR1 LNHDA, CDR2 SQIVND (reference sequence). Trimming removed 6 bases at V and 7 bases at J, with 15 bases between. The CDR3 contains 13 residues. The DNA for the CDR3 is TGTGCCAGTAGAGAAAATAAGAGTCCTGGCTACACCTTC. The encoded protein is CASRENKSPGYTF. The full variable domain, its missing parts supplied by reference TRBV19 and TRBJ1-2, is DGGITQSPKYLFRKEGQNVTLSCEQNLNHDAMYWYRQDPGQGLRLIYYSQIVNDFQKGDIAEGYSVSREKKESFPLTVTSAQKNPTAFYLCASRENKSPGYTFGSGTRLTVV.

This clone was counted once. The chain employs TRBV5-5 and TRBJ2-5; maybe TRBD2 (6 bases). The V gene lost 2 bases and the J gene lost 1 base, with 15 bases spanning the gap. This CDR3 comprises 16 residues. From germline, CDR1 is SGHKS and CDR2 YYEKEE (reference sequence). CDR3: CASSFTVTGGQETQYF. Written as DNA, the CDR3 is TGTGCCAGCAGCTTTACTGTCACCGGGGGCCAAGAGACCCAGTACTTC.

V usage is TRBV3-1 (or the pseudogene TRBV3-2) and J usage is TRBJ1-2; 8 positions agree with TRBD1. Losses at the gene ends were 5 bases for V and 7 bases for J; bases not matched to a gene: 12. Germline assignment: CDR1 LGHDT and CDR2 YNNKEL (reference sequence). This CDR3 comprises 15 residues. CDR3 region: CASSGGIRQGSGYTF. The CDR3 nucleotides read TGTGCCAGCAGCGGCGGGATCAGACAGGGGTCTGGCTACACCTTC.

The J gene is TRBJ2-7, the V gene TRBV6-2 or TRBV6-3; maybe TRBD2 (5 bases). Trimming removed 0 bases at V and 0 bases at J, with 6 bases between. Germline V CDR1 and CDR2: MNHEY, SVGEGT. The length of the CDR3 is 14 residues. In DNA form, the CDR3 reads TGTGCCAGCAGTTACTCTGGGAGCTCCTACGAGCAGTACTTC. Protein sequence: CASSYSGSSYEQYF.

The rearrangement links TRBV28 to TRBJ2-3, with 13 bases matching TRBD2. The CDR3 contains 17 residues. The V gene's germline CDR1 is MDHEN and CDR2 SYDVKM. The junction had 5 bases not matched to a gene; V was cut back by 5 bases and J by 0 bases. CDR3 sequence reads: CASSPSGLAGSTDTQYF. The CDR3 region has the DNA TGTGCCAGCAGTCCATCGGGACTAGCGGGGAGCACAGATACGCAGTATTTT.

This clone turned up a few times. The DNA for the CDR3 is TGCGCCAGCAGCCCTTCGGACAGGGGGCATGGAAACACCATATATTTT. Its translation is CASSPSDRGHGNTIYF. V usage is TRBV4-3 and J usage is TRBJ1-3; 11 nucleotides line up with TRBD1. Germline V lookup: CDR1 LGHNA, CDR2 YSLEER. CDR3 length: 16 amino acids. The trim removed 4 bases at V and 3 bases at J, leaving 5 bases unmatched.

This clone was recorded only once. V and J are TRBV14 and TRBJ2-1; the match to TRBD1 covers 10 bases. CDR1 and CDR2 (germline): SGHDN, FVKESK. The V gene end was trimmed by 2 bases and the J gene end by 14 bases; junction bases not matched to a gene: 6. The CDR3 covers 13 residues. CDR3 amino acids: CASSQLPGQGKFF. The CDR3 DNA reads TGTGCCAGCAGCCAACTCCCGGGACAGGGGAAGTTCTTC.

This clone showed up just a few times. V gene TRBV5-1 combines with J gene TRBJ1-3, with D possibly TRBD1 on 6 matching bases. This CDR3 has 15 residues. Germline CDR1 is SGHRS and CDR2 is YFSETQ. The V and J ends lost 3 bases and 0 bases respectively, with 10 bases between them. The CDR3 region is CASSYTGNSGNTIYF. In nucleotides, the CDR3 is TGCGCCAGCAGCTATACAGGGAACTCTGGAAACACCATATATTTT.

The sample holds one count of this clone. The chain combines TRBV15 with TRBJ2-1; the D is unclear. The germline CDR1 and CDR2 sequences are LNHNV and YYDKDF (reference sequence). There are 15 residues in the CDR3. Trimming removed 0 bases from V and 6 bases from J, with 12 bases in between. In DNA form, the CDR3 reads TGTGCCACCAGCAGAGATTTACGGCCACTCAATGAGCAGTTCTTC. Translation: CATSRDLRPLNEQFF.

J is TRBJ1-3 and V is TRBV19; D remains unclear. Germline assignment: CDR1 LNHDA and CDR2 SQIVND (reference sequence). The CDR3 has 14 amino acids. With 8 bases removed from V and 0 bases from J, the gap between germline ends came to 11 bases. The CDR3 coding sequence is TGTGCCAGTGGTGCTCCCGCCTCTGGAAACACCATATATTTT. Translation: CASGAPASGNTIYF. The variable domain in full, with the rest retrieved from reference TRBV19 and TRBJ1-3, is DGGITQSPKYLFRKEGQNVTLSCEQNLNHDAMYWYRQDPGQGLRLIYYSQIVNDFQKGDIAEGYSVSREKKESFPLTVTSAQKNPTAFYLCASGAPASGNTIYFGEGSWLTVV.

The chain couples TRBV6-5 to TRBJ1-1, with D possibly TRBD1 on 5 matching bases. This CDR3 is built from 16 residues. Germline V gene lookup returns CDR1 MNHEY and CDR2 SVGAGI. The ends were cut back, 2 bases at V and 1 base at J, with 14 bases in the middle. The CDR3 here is CASSYQVGLKNTEAFF. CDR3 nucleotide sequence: TGTGCCAGCAGTTACCAGGTGGGGCTGAAGAACACTGAAGCTTTCTTT.

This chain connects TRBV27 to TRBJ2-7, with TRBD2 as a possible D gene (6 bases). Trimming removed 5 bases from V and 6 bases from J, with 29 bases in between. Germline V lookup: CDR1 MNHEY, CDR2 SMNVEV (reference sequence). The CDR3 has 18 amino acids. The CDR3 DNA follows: TGTGCCAGCAGTAGTTTATCCCCCAACCCGGGAGTTCTTCCCGAGCAGTACTTC. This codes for CASSSLSPNPGVLPEQYF.